This paragraph reports one T cell receptor beta chain. Germline CDR1 and CDR2: PRHDT and FYEKMQ (reference sequence). V lost 7 bases, J lost 1 base, and 13 bases lay in between. This CDR3 is built from 14 residues. These data originate in a study of cytomegalovirus exposure and HLA in healthy donors. A multiplex PCR was run with 60 Vbeta primers and 13 Jbeta primers. The table came from immunoSEQ multiplex PCR; TCRdb's copy has only in-frame clones and leaves some out. The sample consists of around 77,000 clones, around 78% of them appearing once. What was sequenced was PBMCs. The V call is TRBV13, the J call TRBJ2-5, with a possible D match to TRBD1 (5 bases). The receptor comes from a middle-aged man in good health and CMV-seronegative. The CDR3 sequence is CASIMRQTQETQYF. CDR3 DNA sequence: TGTGCCAGCATCATGAGACAGACCCAAGAGACCCAGTACTTC.